Listed below are T cell receptor beta chains from one sample, sequenced in a study of T cell responses to AZD1222 COVID-19 vaccine. The data were produced by immunoSEQ multiplex PCR, yet TCRdb's version contains in-frame clones alone and is incomplete. The repertoire holds approximately 99,000 clones, with roughly nine tenths as singletons. The sample in question was peripheral blood, obtained on day 0 of MenACWY control vaccination. All receptors come from an adult in good health. Each CDR3 is given with its conserved first and last residue. Fields, in order: clone size, J gene, V gene, D gene, CDR3 protein, CDR3 DNA. D genes are given only for firm matches. Size is stated for part of the rows, as once, few or many counts, or as a class when the clone is expanded.

NA	TRBJ1-2	TRBV5-1	NA	CASRLELNGYTF	TGCGCCAGCAGACTGGAACTAAATGGCTACACCTTC
NA	TRBJ1-1	TRBV12-3/TRBV12-4	NA	CASSTMNTEAFF	TGTGCCAGCAGTACTATGAACACTGAAGCTTTCTTT
NA	TRBJ2-2	TRBV6-5	NA	CASSSTRAEGELFF	TGTGCCAGCAGTTCGACTAGGGCTGAAGGGGAGCTGTTTTTT
NA	TRBJ2-2	TRBV9	NA	CASSVFWIQTPNTGELFF	TGTGCCAGCAGCGTATTCTGGATTCAGACACCGAACACCGGGGAGCTGTTTTTT
NA	TRBJ2-1	TRBV24-1	TRBD2	CATGTSGGGEQFF	TGTGCCACCGGGACTAGCGGGGGGGGTGAGCAGTTCTTC
NA	TRBJ2-2	TRBV29-1	NA	CSVFGVGRGNTGELFF	TGCAGCGTTTTTGGGGTTGGACGGGGGAACACCGGGGAGCTGTTTTTT
NA	TRBJ1-2	TRBV18	TRBD1	CASSPSGQGNGYTF	TGTGCCAGCTCACCCTCGGGACAGGGAAACGGCTACACCTTC
NA	TRBJ1-1	TRBV30	NA	CAWIQSIEAFF	TGTGCCTGGATTCAATCGATAGAAGCTTTCTTT
NA	TRBJ1-1	TRBV30	TRBD1	CAWSVGTGIMNTEAFF	TGTGCCTGGAGTGTAGGGACAGGGATTATGAACACTGAAGCTTTCTTT
NA	TRBJ1-4	TRBV5-1	TRBD1	CASSLGQDRGEKLFF	TGCGCCAGCAGCCTCGGACAGGACCGAGGAGAAAAACTGTTTTTT
NA	TRBJ1-2	TRBV28	TRBD1	CASSLLGQNYGYTF	TGTGCCAGCAGTTTGTTGGGACAGAACTATGGCTACACCTTC
NA	TRBJ1-1	TRBV5-4	TRBD1	CASSGTGAANTEAFF	TGTGCCAGCAGCGGGACAGGGGCCGCGAACACTGAAGCTTTCTTT
NA	TRBJ1-5	TRBV5-5	TRBD1	CASSFETGGIQPQHF	TGTGCCAGCAGCTTTGAAACAGGGGGCATTCAGCCCCAGCATTTT
NA	TRBJ2-1	TRBV6-4	NA	CASSDSTYGGGRPNEQFF	TGTGCCAGCAGTGACTCGACTTATGGGGGCGGGAGACCCAATGAGCAGTTCTTC
NA	TRBJ2-2	TRBV7-6	NA	CASSWDDANTGELFF	TGTGCCAGCAGCTGGGACGACGCGAACACCGGGGAGCTGTTTTTT
once	TRBJ2-3	TRBV2	NA	CASSPGTASTDTQYF	TGTGCCAGCAGTCCCGGGACGGCTAGCACAGATACGCAGTATTTT
NA	TRBJ2-3	TRBV20-1	NA	CSARQLDTQYF	TGCAGTGCACGACAGTTGGATACGCAGTATTTT
once	TRBJ1-1	TRBV6-6	TRBD1	CASSWDSKTEAFF	TGTGCCAGCAGTTGGGACAGTAAAACTGAAGCTTTCTTT
NA	TRBJ2-2	TRBV6-5	TRBD1	CASSPGQGAGELFF	TGTGCCAGCAGTCCCGGACAGGGGGCCGGGGAGCTGTTTTTT
NA	TRBJ1-1	TRBV28	NA	CASSLLAPDRRAEAFF	TGTGCCAGCAGTTTATTGGCCCCAGACCGTCGGGCTGAAGCTTTCTTT